One TCR beta chain is described in this entry. The data were taken from a study of molecular identifiers for immune sequencing clone quantification. TCRdb reprocessed the PCR reads with MiXCR, giving one entry per CDR3 protein. Counted here are over 70,000 distinct CDR3 sequences, roughly 25% occurring once; the ten biggest clones make up approximately 0.8%. The sequence was collected from a human donor in good health. Some libraries in this study had Jurkat cell RNA spiked in. Sequenced material: naive CD8+ T cells from blood, with Jurkat cell RNA spiked in. Documented subset: FACS-sorted CD8+CD4-CCR7+CD45RA+ naive T cells.

In nucleotides, the CDR3 is TGTGCCAGCAGTTTAACCCAGGTGATTACGAACACCGGGGAGCTGTTTTTT. It translates to CASSLTQVITNTGELFF. The chain carries TRBV27 and TRBJ2-2; D is uncertain. V gave up 2 bases and J gave up 0 bases, with 13 bases separating them. Germline V gene data show CDR1 as MNHEY and CDR2 as SMNVEV (reference sequence). This CDR3 is 17 amino acids long.